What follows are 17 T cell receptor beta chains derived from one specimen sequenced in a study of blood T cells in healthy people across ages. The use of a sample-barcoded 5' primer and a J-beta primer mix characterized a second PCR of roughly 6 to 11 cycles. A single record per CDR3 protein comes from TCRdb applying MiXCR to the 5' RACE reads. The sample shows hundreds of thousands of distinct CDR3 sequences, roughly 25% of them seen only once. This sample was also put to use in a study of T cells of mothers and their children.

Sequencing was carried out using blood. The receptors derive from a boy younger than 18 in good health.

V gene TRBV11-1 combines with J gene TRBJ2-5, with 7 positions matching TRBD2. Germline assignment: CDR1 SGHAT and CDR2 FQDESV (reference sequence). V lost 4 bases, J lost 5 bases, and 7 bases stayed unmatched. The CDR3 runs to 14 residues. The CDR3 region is CASSSWTSWETQYF. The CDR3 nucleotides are TGTGCCAGCAGCTCCTGGACTAGTTGGGAGACCCAGTACTTC.

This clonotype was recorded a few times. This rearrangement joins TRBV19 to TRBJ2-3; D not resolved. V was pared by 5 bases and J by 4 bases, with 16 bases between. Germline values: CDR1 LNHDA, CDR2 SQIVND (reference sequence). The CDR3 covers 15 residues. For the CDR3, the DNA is TGTGCCAGTAGTCAAGGGTTCGCCCAGCCAGATACGCAGTATTTT. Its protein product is CASSQGFAQPDTQYF.

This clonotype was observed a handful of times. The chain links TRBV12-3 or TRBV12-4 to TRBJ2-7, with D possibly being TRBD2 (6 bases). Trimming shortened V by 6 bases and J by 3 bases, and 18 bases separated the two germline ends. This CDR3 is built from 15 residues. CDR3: CASRETRLGIYEQYF. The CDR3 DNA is TGTGCCAGCAGAGAGACCAGACTAGGTATCTACGAGCAGTACTTC.

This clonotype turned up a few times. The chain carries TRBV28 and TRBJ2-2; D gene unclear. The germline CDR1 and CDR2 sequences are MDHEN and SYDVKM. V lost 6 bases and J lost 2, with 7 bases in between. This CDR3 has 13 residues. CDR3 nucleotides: TGTGCCAGCAGGGTTAGAAACACCGGGGAGCTGTTTTTT. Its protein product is CASRVRNTGELFF.

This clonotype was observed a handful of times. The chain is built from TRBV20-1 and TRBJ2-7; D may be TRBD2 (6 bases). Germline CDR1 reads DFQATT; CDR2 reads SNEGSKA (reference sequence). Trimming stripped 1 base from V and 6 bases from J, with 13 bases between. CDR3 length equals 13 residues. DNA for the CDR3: TGCAGTGCTAGAGTCGCGGGAAGGACCGAGCAGTACTTC. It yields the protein CSARVAGRTEQYF.

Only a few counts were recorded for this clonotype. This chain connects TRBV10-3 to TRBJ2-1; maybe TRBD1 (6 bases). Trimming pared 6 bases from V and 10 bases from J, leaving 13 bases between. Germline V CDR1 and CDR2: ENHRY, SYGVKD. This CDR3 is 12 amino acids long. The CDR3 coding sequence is TGTGCCATCAGGGAAACAGGGAAGGAGCAGTTCTTC. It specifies CAIRETGKEQFF.

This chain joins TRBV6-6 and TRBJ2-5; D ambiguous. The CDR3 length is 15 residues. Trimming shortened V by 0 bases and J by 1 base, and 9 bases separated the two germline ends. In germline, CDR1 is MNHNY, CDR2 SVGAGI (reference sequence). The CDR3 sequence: CASSYSTLSQETQYF. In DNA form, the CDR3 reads TGTGCCAGCAGTTACTCGACACTATCCCAAGAGACCCAGTACTTC.

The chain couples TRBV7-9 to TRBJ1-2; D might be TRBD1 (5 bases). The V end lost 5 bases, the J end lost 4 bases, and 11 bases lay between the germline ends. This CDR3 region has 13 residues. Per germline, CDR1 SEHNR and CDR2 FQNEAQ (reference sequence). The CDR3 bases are TGTGCCAGCAGCCCGACAGAGCTCTATGGCTACACCTTC. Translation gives CASSPTELYGYTF.

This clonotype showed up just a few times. In DNA, the CDR3 is TGTGCCAGCAGCCAAGAGCACTACGAGCAGTACTTC. It is translated as CASSQEHYEQYF. The V gene is TRBV14, the J gene TRBJ2-7; the D is unclear. Trimming took 0 bases from V and 3 from J, leaving 3 bases between them. The germline CDR1 and CDR2 sequences are SGHDN and FVKESK. The CDR3 consists of 12 residues.

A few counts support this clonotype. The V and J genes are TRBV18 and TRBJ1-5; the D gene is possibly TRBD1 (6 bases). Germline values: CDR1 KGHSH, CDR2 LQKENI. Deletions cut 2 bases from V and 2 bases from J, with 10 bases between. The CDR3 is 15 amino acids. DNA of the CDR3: TGTGCCAGCTCACCAGTACAGGGTGGCAATCAGCCCCAGCATTTT. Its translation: CASSPVQGGNQPQHF. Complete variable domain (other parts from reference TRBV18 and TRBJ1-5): NAGVMQNPRHLVRRRGQEARLRCSPMKGHSHVYWYRQLPEEGLKFMVYLQKENIIDESGMPKERFSAEFPKEGPSILRIQQVVRGDSAAYFCASSPVQGGNQPQHFGDGTRLSIL.

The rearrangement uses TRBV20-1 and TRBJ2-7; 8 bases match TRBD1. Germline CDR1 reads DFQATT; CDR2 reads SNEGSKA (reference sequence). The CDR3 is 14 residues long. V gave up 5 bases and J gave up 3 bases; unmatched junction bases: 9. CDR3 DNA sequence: TGCAGTGCTTCTCTGACAGGGGACGTCTACGAGCAGTACTTC. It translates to CSASLTGDVYEQYF.

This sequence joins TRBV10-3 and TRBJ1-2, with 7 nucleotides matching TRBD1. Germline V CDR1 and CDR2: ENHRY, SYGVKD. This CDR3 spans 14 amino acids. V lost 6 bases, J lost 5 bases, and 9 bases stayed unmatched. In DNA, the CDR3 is TGTGCCATCAGAAGTGACAGGGCACGGTATGGCTACACCTTC. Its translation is CAIRSDRARYGYTF.

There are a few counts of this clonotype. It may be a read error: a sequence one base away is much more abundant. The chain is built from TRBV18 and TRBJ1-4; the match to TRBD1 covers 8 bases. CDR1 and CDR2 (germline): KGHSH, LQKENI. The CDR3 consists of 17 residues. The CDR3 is CAGSPRSGTGQGEKLFF. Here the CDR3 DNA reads TGTGCCGGCTCACCACGTTCCGGGACAGGCCAGGGCGAAAAACTGTTTTTT.

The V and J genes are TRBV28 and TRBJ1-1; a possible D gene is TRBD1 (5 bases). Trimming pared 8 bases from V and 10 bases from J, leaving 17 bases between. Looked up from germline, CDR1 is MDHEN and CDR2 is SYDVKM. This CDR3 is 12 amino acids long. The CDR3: CASSRGASGAFF. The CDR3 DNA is TGTGCCAGCTCTCGTGGGGCAAGTGGAGCTTTCTTT.

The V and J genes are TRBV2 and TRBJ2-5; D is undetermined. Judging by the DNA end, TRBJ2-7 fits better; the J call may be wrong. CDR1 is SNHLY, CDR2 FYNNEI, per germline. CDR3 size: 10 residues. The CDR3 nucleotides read TGTGCCAGCAGTGGAGACGAGCAGTACTTC. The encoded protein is CASSGDEQYF.

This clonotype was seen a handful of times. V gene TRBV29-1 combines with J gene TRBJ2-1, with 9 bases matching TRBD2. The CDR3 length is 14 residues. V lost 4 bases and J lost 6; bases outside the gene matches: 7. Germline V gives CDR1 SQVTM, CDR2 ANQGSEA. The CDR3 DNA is TGCAGCGTTGTTGGCGGGAGGGCCTCCAATGAGCAGTTCTTC. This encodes CSVVGGRASNEQFF.

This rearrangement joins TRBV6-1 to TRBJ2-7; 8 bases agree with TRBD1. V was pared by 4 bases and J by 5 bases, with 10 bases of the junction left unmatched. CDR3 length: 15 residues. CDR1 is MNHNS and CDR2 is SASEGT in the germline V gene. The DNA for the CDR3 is TGTGCCAGCAGTGGACCCCTGGACAGGGTACACGAGCAGTACTTC. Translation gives CASSGPLDRVHEQYF.